This TCR beta chain comes out of a study of control samples from healthy donors and cancer patients. The protocol was immunoSEQ multiplex PCR, while the TCRdb copy is restricted to in-frame clones and leaves out a portion. Among about 94,000 clones listed, less than 95% were seen once. This receptor was taken from a woman aged 18-35 years in good health. The sequencing input was blood.

Here the CDR3 reads CASSEDLGQGAYYGYTF. Written as DNA, the CDR3 is TGTGCCAGCAGTGAAGACCTGGGACAGGGGGCTTACTATGGCTACACCTTC. The chain is built from TRBV25-1 and TRBJ1-2; 12 nucleotides agree with TRBD1. V lost 2 bases to trimming and J lost 3 bases; unmatched junction nucleotides: 7. Germline V lookup: CDR1 MGHDK, CDR2 SYGVNS. This CDR3 spans 17 amino acids.